The TCR beta chain under discussion was sequenced for a study of T cells in Graves' hyperthyroidism and ophthalmopathy. Authors of the study amplified TCR beta CDR3 regions from RNA transcripts. Carried out on the TCR CDR3, a first-round RT-PCR used the HTBI primer set. TCRdb analysed the multiplex PCR reads with MiXCR anew, one entry per CDR3 protein. The table has around 690,000 distinct CDR3 sequences, around 16% seen once. Germline V gene lookup returns CDR1 SEHNR and CDR2 FQNEAQ (reference sequence). Trimming took off 8 bases at V and 1 base at J, with 15 bases between the two ends. This CDR3 is 14 amino acids long. This clonotype was observed many times.

The sequence came from a man aged 45 to 65 with Graves' hyperthyroidism. The gene calls are TRBV7-9 and TRBJ2-7; no firm D call. The sequenced sample was blood. CDR3 residues: CASATGRVSYEQYF. The CDR3 coding sequence is TGTGCCAGCGCGACCGGAAGGGTGTCCTACGAGCAGTACTTC.